The 8 T cell receptor beta chains listed next were all sequenced from one sample in a study of shared clonotypes between healthy human individuals. Some clones are missing from TCRdb's copy, which holds only in-frame ones; the method was immunoSEQ multiplex PCR. Found here are around 2.1 million clones, about 92% of them singletons; the top ten hold more than 1.5%. Naive CD8 cells lacked CD45RO, underwent positive selection for CCR7 and left out terminally differentiated effector memory CD45RA+ cells. Material for sequencing was naive CD8+ T cells from PBMCs. Source of these receptors: a man between 18 and 35 years old in good health. Some clones in this sample may be carry-over from other donors' samples.

On this clone itself: This sample includes further DNA sequences coding for the same CDR3. This chain uses TRBV28 with TRBJ2-7, with unresolved D. Germline CDR1 MDHEN, CDR2 SYDVKM. Trimming shortened V by 5 bases and J by 2 bases, and 7 bases separated the two germline ends. The CDR3 loop spans 12 amino acids. The CDR3 reads CASSPEPYEQYF. As DNA, the CDR3 is TGTGCCAGCAGTCCTGAGCCCTACGAGCAGTACTTC. The full variable domain, rest sourced from reference TRBV28 and TRBJ2-7, is DVKVTQSSRYLVKRTGEKVFLECVQDMDHENMFWYRQDPGLGLRLIYFSYDVKMKEKGDIPEGYSVSREKKERFSLILESASTNQTSMYLCASSPEPYEQYFGPGTRLTVT.

The chain joins TRBV21-1 to TRBJ2-7; TRBD2, as called in the table, went unchecked against the DNA. TRBV21-1 is a pseudogene locus. The CDR3 consists of 15 residues. Here the CDR3 DNA reads TGTGCCAGCAGCAAAGCGCTAGCCCCGACCTACGAGCAGTACTTC. Translating gives CASSKALAPTYEQYF.

This clone occurred once. The genes are TRBV9 and TRBJ2-1, with D possibly matching TRBD1 (5 bases). V lost 6 bases to trimming and J lost 7 bases, with 8 bases between them. This CDR3 region has 11 residues. The germline gives CDR1 SGDLS, CDR2 YYNGEE. CDR3 nucleotides: TGTGCCAGCAAGGGGTCAAATGAGCAGTTCTTC. It translates to CASKGSNEQFF.

This rearrangement joins TRBV28 to TRBJ1-5; a possible D gene is TRBD1 (5 bases). V was cut by 4 bases and J by 2 bases, with 15 bases left in between. This CDR3 comprises 16 residues. CDR1 and CDR2 from the germline V gene are MDHEN and SYDVKM. The DNA for the CDR3 is TGTGCCAGCAGTTCATTGGGGGAACCCCGCAATCAGCCCCAGCATTTT. It codes for CASSSLGEPRNQPQHF.

The gene calls are TRBV10-1 and TRBJ1-1; 8 bases map to TRBD1. CDR1 is WNHNN and CDR2 is SYGVQD in the germline V gene (reference sequence). The CDR3 totals 14 residues. Trimming cost V 7 bases and J 3 bases; bases outside gene matches: 7. CDR3 nucleotide sequence: TGCGCCAGCACCCCGGACAGGGAAGACACTGAAGCTTTCTTT. Residues: CASTPDREDTEAFF.

V gene TRBV21-1 combines with J gene TRBJ1-5; TRBD1, the D gene given by the table, was not confirmed from the DNA. TRBV21-1 is assigned pseudogene status. The length of the CDR3 is 18 residues. The CDR3 reads CASSKLLETGGCNQPQHF. The CDR3 DNA sequence: TGTGCCAGCAGCAAACTGTTGGAGACAGGGGGTTGCAATCAGCCCCAGCATTTT.

This chain uses TRBV27 with TRBJ1-1; D unclear. The germline gives CDR1 MNHEY, CDR2 SMNVEV (reference sequence). Trimming pared 3 bases from V and 0 bases from J, leaving 11 bases between. The CDR3 has 15 amino acids. The CDR3, as DNA: TGTGCCAGCAGTTTGTCGGTCAGCATGAACACTGAAGCTTTCTTT. Amino acid sequence: CASSLSVSMNTEAFF.

J is TRBJ2-1 and V is TRBV27; the match to TRBD2 covers 9 bases. There are 16 residues in the CDR3. Trimming took 0 bases from V and 8 from J; bases not matched to a gene: 8. Germline V gene lookup returns CDR1 MNHEY and CDR2 SMNVEV (reference sequence). The CDR3 DNA is TGTGCCAGCAGTTTATCGAGAATAGCGGGAGCTGATGAGCAGTTCTTC. Encoded protein: CASSLSRIAGADEQFF.